These 2 T cell receptor beta chains came from one sample sequenced in a study of spatial heterogeneity in lung cancer. The study's findings and limits: For expanded intratumoral alpha and beta TCRs, counts tracked tumor mutation counts.

Documented time point: sample taken at primary tumor resection. MiXCR, run by TCRdb on the 5' RACE reads, gives a single entry per CDR3 protein. The sample lists roughly 12,000 distinct CDR3 sequences; about 15% were seen once. These receptors' targets are unknown. The specimen comprised lung tumor tissue, sampled at surgery. The receptors stem from a male donor with early-stage non-small cell lung cancer.

This clonotype was recorded at least ten times. The chain employs TRBV4-1 and TRBJ2-2, with 7 bases that match TRBD2. Germline CDR1 MGHRA, CDR2 YSYEKL. This CDR3 spans 15 amino acids. With 1 base clipped from V and 5 bases from J, the junction kept 4 bases outside the gene matches. CDR3 nucleotide sequence: TGCGCCAGCAGCCAAGGAAGGGGACTAACCGGGGAGCTGTTTTTT. Translating gives CASSQGRGLTGELFF.

By share, this clonotype ranks as medium-sized. This chain links TRBV10-3 with TRBJ2-7; D is unresolved. V dropped 0 bases and J dropped 7 bases, with 4 bases sitting between them. The CDR3 totals 11 residues. The germline V gene encodes CDR1 ENHRY and CDR2 SYGVKD. For the CDR3, the DNA is TGTGCCATCAGTGAGTCGGTGGAGCAGTACTTC. It specifies CAISESVEQYF.